This T cell receptor beta chain was sequenced for a study of T cell repertoires in cytomegalovirus infection. Study at large: As its CMV epitopes, the study selected recently identified HLA-C-restricted and well-studied HLA-B-restricted targets. CMV infection plus the matching HLA type was flagged by public TCR beta signatures.

Per germline, CDR1 SGHTA and CDR2 FQGNSA. The CDR3 covers 14 residues. V was pared by 3 bases and J by 3 bases, with 12 bases between. This clonotype has at least ten counts. Its antigen is as yet unknown. Study observations and caveats: The response measured ex vivo was dominated by TCR beta clonotypes (HLA-C-restricted and CMV-specific). Public TCR beta family frequency separated CMV-and-HLA carriers, including in an independent cohort.

TCRdb passed the reads through MiXCR, listing each CDR3 protein once. This sample has approximately 600,000 distinct CDR3 sequences, with over 35% found just once. The TCR originated in a human donor in good health (CMV status not recorded). Some clones in this sample may be carry-over from other donors' samples. The chain has TRBV7-2 and TRBJ2-7; D ambiguous. The sequences come from cultured PBMCs, collected from culture after CMV antigen stimulation. The CDR3 protein is CASSFTQGFYEQYF. In DNA form, the CDR3 reads TGTGCCAGCAGCTTTACACAAGGCTTCTACGAGCAGTACTTC.